The 4 T cell receptor beta chains given below trace back to one sample, sequenced in a study of lymphopenia after photon versus proton radiotherapy. Sequenced by immunoSEQ multiplex PCR; TCRdb stores in-frame clones only, minus some. The top ten hold approximately 10% of the sample, which has 37,000 or so clones, about 86% seen once. Material: peripheral blood, obtained from a patient treated with proton-based radiotherapy. Source of these receptors: a woman in her 70s with pancreatic cancer. Some clones in this sample may be carry-over from other donors' samples.

The genes are TRBV7-8 and TRBJ1-5, with a possible D match to TRBD1 (6 bases). Per the germline V gene, CDR1 is SGHVS and CDR2 is FQNEAQ. The CDR3 has 16 residues. V lost 1 base and J lost 7, with 17 bases in between. CDR3 DNA: TGTGCCAGCAGCTTAGAATCCGGGAGGGGGGGCCAGCCCCAGCATTTT. Translating it yields CASSLESGRGGQPQHF.

V and J are TRBV5-4 and TRBJ2-1, with TRBD1 matching 7 bases. CDR1 is SGHNT and CDR2 is YYREEE in the germline V gene (reference sequence). This CDR3 is built from 13 residues. Unmatched junction bases numbered 4, after V lost 1 base and J lost 9 bases. The DNA of the CDR3 is TGTGCCAGCAGCTTGCCGACAGGGACTGAGCAGTTCTTC. It specifies CASSLPTGTEQFF. Filled out from reference TRBV5-4 and TRBJ2-1, the complete variable domain reads ETGVTQSPTHLIKTRGQQVTLRCSSQSGHNTVSWYQQALGQGPQFIFQYYREEENGRGNFPPRFSGLQFPNYSSELNVNALELDDSALYLCASSLPTGTEQFFGPGTRLTVL.

The rearrangement uses TRBV14 and TRBJ2-5, with 7 bases aligning to TRBD2. J was trimmed by 2 bases and V by 1 base; bases with no gene match: 16. The CDR3 sequence is 19 residues long. CDR1 and CDR2 from the germline V gene are SGHDN and FVKESK. The CDR3 DNA reads as TGTGCCAGCAGCCAAGGGCGGCAAAGGGAGGGCCTGGATCAAGAGACCCAGTACTTC. This sequence encodes CASSQGRQREGLDQETQYF.

The rearrangement uses TRBV20-1 and TRBJ1-4, with D unclear. V was trimmed by 5 bases and J by 7 bases, leaving 8 bases between them. Per germline, CDR1 DFQATT and CDR2 SNEGSKA (reference sequence). The CDR3 covers 11 residues. CDR3 region: CSARAGEKLFF. CDR3 DNA sequence: TGCAGTGCTCGAGCCGGTGAAAAACTGTTTTTT.